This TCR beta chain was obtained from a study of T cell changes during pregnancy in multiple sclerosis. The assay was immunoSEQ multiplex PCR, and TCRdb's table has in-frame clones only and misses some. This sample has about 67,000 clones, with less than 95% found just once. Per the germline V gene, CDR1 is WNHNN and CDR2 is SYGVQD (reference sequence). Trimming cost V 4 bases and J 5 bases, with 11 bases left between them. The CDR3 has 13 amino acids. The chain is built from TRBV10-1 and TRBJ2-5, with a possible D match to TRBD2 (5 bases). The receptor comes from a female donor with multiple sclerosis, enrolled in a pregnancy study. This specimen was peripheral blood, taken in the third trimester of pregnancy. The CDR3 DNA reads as TGCGCCAGCAGTGCGAGTGGGGAGGAGACCCAGTACTTC. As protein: CASSASGEETQYF.